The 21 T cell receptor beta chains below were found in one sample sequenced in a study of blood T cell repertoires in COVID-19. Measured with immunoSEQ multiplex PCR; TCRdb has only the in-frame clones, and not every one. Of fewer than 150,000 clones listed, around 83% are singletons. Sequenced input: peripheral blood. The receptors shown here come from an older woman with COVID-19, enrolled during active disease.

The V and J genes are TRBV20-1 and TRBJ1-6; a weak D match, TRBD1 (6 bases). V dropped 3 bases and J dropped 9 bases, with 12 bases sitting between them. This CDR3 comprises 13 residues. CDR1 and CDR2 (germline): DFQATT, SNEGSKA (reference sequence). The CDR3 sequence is CSASAGEGSPLHF. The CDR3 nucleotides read TGCAGTGCTAGTGCAGGGGAGGGTTCACCCCTCCACTTT.

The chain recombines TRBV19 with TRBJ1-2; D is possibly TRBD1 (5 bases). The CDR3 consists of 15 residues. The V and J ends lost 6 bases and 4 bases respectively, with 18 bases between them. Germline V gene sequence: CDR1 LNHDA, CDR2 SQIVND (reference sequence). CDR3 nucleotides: TGTGCCAGTAGCAATGCTGGGGCAGTTGGCTATGGCTACACCTTC. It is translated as CASSNAGAVGYGYTF.

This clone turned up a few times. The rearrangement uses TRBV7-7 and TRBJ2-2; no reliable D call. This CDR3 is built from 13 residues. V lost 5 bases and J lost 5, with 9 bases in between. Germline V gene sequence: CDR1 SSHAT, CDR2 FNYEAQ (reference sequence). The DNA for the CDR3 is TGTGCCAGCAGCCAAGAGTGGACCGGGGAGCTGTTTTTT. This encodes CASSQEWTGELFF.

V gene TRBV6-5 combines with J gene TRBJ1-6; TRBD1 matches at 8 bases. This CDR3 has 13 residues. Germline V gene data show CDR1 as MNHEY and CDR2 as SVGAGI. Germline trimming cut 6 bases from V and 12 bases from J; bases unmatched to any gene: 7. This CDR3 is CASRGQGKRPLHF. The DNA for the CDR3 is TGTGCCAGCAGAGGACAGGGTAAACGACCCCTCCACTTT.

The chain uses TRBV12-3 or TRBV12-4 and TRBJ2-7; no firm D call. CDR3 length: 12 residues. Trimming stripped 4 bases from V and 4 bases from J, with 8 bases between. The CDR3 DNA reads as TGTGCCAGCAGTTCAAGCGAATACGAGCAGTACTTC. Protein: CASSSSEYEQYF.

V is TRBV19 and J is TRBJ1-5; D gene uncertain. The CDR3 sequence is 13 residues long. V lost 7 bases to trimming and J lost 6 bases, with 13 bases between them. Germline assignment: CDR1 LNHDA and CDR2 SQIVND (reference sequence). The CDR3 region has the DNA TGTGCCAGTAAACGAGGGAAGGCTCAGCCCCAGCATTTT. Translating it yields CASKRGKAQPQHF.

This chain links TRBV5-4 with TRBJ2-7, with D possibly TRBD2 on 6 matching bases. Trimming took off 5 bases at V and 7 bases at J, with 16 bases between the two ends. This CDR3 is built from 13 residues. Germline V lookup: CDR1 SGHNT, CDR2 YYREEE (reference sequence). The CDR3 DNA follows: TGTGCCAGCAGTACGATTGGGGCGGGGGAGCAGTACTTC. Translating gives CASSTIGAGEQYF.

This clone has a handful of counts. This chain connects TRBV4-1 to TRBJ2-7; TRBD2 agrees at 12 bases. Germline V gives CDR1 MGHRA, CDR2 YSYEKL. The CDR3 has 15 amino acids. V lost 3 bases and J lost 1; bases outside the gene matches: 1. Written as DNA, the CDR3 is TGCGCCAGCAGCCAGACTAGCGGGGGTTCCTACGAGCAGTACTTC. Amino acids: CASSQTSGGSYEQYF.

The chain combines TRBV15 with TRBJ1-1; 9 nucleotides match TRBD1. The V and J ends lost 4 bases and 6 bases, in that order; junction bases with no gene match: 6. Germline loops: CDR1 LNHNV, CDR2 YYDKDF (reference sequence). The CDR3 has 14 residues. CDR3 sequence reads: CATSTRGQGAEAFF. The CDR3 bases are TGTGCCACCAGCACCCGGGGACAGGGTGCTGAAGCTTTCTTT.

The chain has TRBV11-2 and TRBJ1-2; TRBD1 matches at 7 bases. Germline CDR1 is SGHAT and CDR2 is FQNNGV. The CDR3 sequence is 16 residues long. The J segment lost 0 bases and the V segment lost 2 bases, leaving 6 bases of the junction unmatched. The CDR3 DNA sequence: TGTGCCAGCAGCTTAAGGGGACAGAACCCTAACTATGGCTACACCTTC. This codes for CASSLRGQNPNYGYTF. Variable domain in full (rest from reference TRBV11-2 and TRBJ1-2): EAGVAQSPRYKIIEKRQSVAFWCNPISGHATLYWYQQILGQGPKLLIQFQNNGVVDDSQLPKDRFSAERLKGVDSTLKIQPAKLEDSAVYLCASSLRGQNPNYGYTFGSGTRLTVV.

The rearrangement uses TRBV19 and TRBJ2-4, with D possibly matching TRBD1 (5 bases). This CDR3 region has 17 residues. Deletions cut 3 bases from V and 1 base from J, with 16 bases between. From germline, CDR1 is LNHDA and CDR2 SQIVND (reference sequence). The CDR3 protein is CASSMRVGARAKNIQYF. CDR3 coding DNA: TGTGCCAGTAGTATGAGAGTAGGGGCGCGGGCCAAAAACATTCAGTACTTC. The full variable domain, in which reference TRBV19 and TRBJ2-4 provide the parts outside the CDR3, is DGGITQSPKYLFRKEGQNVTLSCEQNLNHDAMYWYRQDPGQGLRLIYYSQIVNDFQKGDIAEGYSVSREKKESFPLTVTSAQKNPTAFYLCASSMRVGARAKNIQYFGAGTRLSVL.

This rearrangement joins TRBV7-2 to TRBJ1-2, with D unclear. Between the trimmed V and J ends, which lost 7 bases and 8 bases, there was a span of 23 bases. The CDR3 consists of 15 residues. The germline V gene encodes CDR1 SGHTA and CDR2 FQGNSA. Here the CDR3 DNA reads TGTGCCAGCAACCAAATCGGGGAAGGCCTGGAGGGCTACACCTTC. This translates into CASNQIGEGLEGYTF. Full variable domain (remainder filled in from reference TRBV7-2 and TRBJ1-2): GAGVSQSPSNKVTEKGKDVELRCDPISGHTALYWYRQSLGQGLEFLIYFQGNSAPDKSGLPSDRFSAERTGGSVSTLTIQRTQQEDSAVYLCASNQIGEGLEGYTFGSGTRLTVV.

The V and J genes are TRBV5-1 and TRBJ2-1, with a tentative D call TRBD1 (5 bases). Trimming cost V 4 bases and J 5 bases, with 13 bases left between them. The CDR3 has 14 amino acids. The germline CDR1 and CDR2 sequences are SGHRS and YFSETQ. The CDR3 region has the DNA TGCGCCAGCAGCCCAAGACAGACCGACAATGAGCAGTTCTTC. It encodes CASSPRQTDNEQFF.

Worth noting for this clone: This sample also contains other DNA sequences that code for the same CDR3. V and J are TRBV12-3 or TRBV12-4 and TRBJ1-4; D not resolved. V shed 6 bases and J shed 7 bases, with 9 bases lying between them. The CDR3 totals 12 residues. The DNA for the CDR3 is TGTGCCAGCAGCAGCCCAGGTGAAAAACTGTTTTTT. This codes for CASSSPGEKLFF.

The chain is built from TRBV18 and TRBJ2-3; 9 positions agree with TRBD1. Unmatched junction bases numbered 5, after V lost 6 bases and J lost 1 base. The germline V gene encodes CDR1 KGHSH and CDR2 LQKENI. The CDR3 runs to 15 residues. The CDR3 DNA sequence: TGTGCCAGCTCTCCTAGGACAGGGGGCACAGATACGCAGTATTTT. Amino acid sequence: CASSPRTGGTDTQYF.

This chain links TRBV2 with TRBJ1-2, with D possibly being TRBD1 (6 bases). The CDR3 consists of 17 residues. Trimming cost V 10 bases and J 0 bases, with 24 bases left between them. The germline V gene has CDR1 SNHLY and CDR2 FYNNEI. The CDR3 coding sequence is TGTGCCACCTCCCAGATCCCGGGACACTTAGCTAACTATGGCTACACCTTC. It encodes CATSQIPGHLANYGYTF.

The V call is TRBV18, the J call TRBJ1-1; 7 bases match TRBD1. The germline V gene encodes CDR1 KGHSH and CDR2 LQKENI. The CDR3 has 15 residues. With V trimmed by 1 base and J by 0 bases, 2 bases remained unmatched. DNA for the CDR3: TGTGCCAGCTCACCACGGGACAGCATGAACACTGAAGCTTTCTTT. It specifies CASSPRDSMNTEAFF.

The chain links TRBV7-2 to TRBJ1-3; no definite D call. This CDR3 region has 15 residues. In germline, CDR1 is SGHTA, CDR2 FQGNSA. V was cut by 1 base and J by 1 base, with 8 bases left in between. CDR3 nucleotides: TGTGCCAGCAGCTTAGTCCTGACTTCTGGAAACACCATATATTTT. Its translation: CASSLVLTSGNTIYF.

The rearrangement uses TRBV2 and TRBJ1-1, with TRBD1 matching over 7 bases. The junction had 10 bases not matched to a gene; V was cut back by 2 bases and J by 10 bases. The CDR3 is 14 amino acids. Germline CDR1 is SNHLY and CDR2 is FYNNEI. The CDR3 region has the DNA TGTGCCAGCAGTGAAAACAGCGAGGGGGCTGGAGCTTTCTTT. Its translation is CASSENSEGAGAFF.

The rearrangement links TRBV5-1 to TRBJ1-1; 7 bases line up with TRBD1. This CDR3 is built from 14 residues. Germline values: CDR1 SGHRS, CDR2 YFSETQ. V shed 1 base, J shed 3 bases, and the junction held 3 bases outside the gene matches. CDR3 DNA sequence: TGCGCCAGCAGCTTGAAGGGGGCTGACACTGAAGCTTTCTTT. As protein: CASSLKGADTEAFF.

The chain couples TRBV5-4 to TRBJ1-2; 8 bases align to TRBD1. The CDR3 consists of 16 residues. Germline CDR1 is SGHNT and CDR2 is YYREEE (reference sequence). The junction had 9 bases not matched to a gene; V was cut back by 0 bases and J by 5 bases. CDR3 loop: CASSLGAGGAIYGYTF. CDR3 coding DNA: TGTGCCAGCAGCTTGGGGGCAGGGGGCGCGATATATGGCTACACCTTC.